A selection of T cell receptor beta chains follows, all from one sample in a study of shared clonotypes between healthy human individuals. The repertoire was sequenced with immunoSEQ multiplex PCR; TCRdb's copy has only in-frame clones and lacks some. The sample includes around 2,000,000 clones, 95% seen only once; the top ten take 0.1% to 0.15%. The sequenced material came from naive CD4+ T cells sorted from blood. The receptors derive from a man younger than 35 in good health. The CDR3 runs from the conserved cysteine through the conserved F or W. A D gene is named only where the DNA matches it firmly. Only part of the rows carry a size: once, few, many, or a class if the clone is expanded.

>TRBJ2-3|.|TRBV7-9|.
TGTGCCAGCAGCACGTCCCGGGACACAGATACGCAGTATTTT
CASSTSRDTDTQYF
>TRBJ1-2|.|TRBV6-5|few
TGTGCCAGCAGTTACTCGAGACAGAGCTATGGCTACACCTTC
CASSYSRQSYGYTF
>TRBJ2-5|.|TRBV6-5|.
TGTGCCAGCACGCCCCATGGACGGCAAGAGACCCAGTACTTC
CASTPHGRQETQYF
>TRBJ2-7|TRBD1|TRBV5-1|.
TGCGCCAGCAGCTCGGACAGGGCGGAGGGGGAGCAGTACTTC
CASSSDRAEGEQYF
>TRBJ2-5|TRBD2|TRBV5-4|.
TGTGCCAGCAGCTCTCTAGCGGGGGACGAGACCCAGTACTTC
CASSSLAGDETQYF
>TRBJ1-1|.|TRBV11-3|.
TGTGCCAGCAGTCCGAGCGTGGGGAGGGGCACTGAAGCTTTCTTT
CASSPSVGRGTEAFF
>TRBJ2-1|TRBD1|TRBV7-9|.
TGTGCCAGCAGCCCCCTCGGGGACAGTAGTTTCACTGGGCAGTTCTTC
CASSPLGDSSFTGQFF
>TRBJ2-1|.|TRBV7-2|.
TGTGCCAGCAGCTTGGGTCCGAGCTCCTACAATGAGCAGTTCTTC
CASSLGPSSYNEQFF
>TRBJ1-4|.|TRBV6-6|.
TGTGCCAGCAGTTACATCGGTGAAAAACTGTTTTTT
CASSYIGEKLFF
>TRBJ2-1|.|TRBV9|.
TGTGCCAGCAGCGTGCAAGCACGGGGGCTCGGGTACAATGAGCAGTTCTTC
CASSVQARGLGYNEQFF
>TRBJ1-4|.|TRBV6-5|.
TGTGCCAGCAGTTACTCGAGGACGGTAACTAATGAAAAACTGTTTTTT
CASSYSRTVTNEKLFF
>TRBJ2-3|.|TRBV30|.
TGTGCCTGGAGTAAAAGCGGAGCAAGCACAGATACGCAGTATTTT
CAWSKSGASTDTQYF
>TRBJ2-5|.|TRBV19|.
TGTGCCAGTAGCGGCTGGGGGGTGGAGACCCAGTACTTC
CASSGWGVETQYF
>TRBJ2-7|.|TRBV6-1|.
TGTGCCAGCAGTGAATTCAATGAGCAGTACTTC
CASSEFNEQYF
>TRBJ2-1|TRBD2|TRBV9|.
TGTGCCAGCACCACCGAATGGCTAGCGGCGTACAATGAGCAGTTCTTC
CASTTEWLAAYNEQFF
>TRBJ2-2|TRBD2|TRBV10-2|.
TGCGCCAGCAGTGAGTGGGGCGGGAGTGCTAACACCGGGGAGCTGTTTTTT
CASSEWGGSANTGELFF